The clone carrying this T cell receptor (beta chain) appeared once. Its antigen is as yet unknown. Each of the donors was a healthy bone marrow donor. When sampled, the donors appeared nominally healthy, though they likely had unrecorded immune exposures. This entry belongs to a study of cytomegalovirus exposure and HLA in healthy donors. Study-level results: Some segments of the V type, notably TRBV6-2 and TRBV6-3, were excluded as indistinguishable. Among TCR beta chains, those listed as cytomegalovirus-associated numbered over 150.

The germline V gene encodes CDR1 ENHRY and CDR2 SYGVKD. The CDR3 runs to 17 residues. With V trimmed by 3 bases and J by 2 bases, 8 bases remained unmatched. Use of 60 Vbeta and 13 Jbeta primers characterized the PCR. The data were produced by immunoSEQ multiplex PCR, yet TCRdb's version contains in-frame clones alone and is incomplete. The sample contains fewer than 250,000 clones, more than 75% of which appear only once. This TCR derives from a human donor in good health. The V gene is TRBV10-3, the J gene TRBJ2-3; TRBD2 aligns across 10 bases. Specimen: PBMCs. The CDR3 nucleotides read TGTGCCATCAGTGAAAATGGACTAGCGGCTACCACAGATACGCAGTATTTT. Translation: CAISENGLAATTDTQYF.